Following are 27 T cell receptor beta chains from one sample sequenced in a study of OX40 agonist ivuxolimab in advanced cancers. Using immunoSEQ multiplex PCR, the repertoire was profiled, and TCRdb retains in-frame clones only, with some absent. The sample has 130,000 or so clones, 85% to 95% seen once. Specimen: CD4+ or CD8+ T cells sorted from blood, collected in a trial of the OX40 agonist ivuxolimab. The origin of the receptors is an adult with an advanced solid tumor such as melanoma, head and neck, liver or kidney cancer.

CDR3 sequence (DNA): TGCGCCAGCAGCTTAGGGACCCCCAATCAGCCCCAGCATTTT. Residues: CASSLGTPNQPQHF. This rearrangement joins TRBV5-1 to TRBJ1-5; a possible D gene is TRBD1 (5 bases). Germline V gives CDR1 SGHRS, CDR2 YFSETQ. This CDR3 has 14 amino acids. V was clipped by 2 bases and J by 3 bases, with 9 bases between them.

J is TRBJ2-2 and V is TRBV7-3; possible D gene TRBD2, 6 bases. Trimming removed 5 bases at V and 6 bases at J, with 10 bases between. The CDR3 has 13 amino acids. The germline CDR1 and CDR2 sequences are SGHTA and FQGTGA. The chain's CDR3 is CASSGGNSGELFF. CDR3 in DNA: TGTGCCAGCAGCGGGGGGAATTCCGGGGAGCTGTTTTTT. The entire variable domain, with the rest obtained from reference TRBV7-3 and TRBJ2-2, is as follows: GAGVSQTPSNKVTEKGKYVELRCDPISGHTALYWYRQSLGQGPEFLIYFQGTGAADDSGLPNDRFFAVRPEGSVSTLKIQRTERGDSAVYLCASSGGNSGELFFGEGSRLTVL.

This clone was seen a single time. This chain joins TRBV7-3 and TRBJ2-2, with D unresolved. This CDR3 contains 14 residues. CDR1 SGHTA and CDR2 FQGTGA come from the germline V gene. The V and J ends lost 1 base and 4 bases respectively, with 7 bases between them. Here the CDR3 DNA reads TGTGCCAGCAGCTTAATATCTACCACCGGGGAGCTGTTTTTT. This gives the protein CASSLISTTGELFF.

This rearrangement joins TRBV18 to TRBJ2-7; the D is unclear. The CDR3 spans 14 residues. Germline loops: CDR1 KGHSH, CDR2 LQKENI. Deletions cut 1 base from V and 2 bases from J, with 9 bases between. DNA of the CDR3: TGTGCCAGCTCACCACGGCCCGCTCCCTACGAGCAGTACTTC. Translating it yields CASSPRPAPYEQYF.

The chain recombines TRBV7-2 with TRBJ2-3; possibly TRBD1 or TRBD2 for D (6 bases each). With 2 bases removed from V and 2 bases from J, the gap between germline ends came to 14 bases. Germline-derived CDR1 and CDR2 are SGHTA and FQGNSA. The CDR3 is 16 amino acids. CDR3 nucleotides: TGTGCCAGCAGCTTAAGGGGGGCAGTAGTCACAGATACGCAGTATTTT. It codes for CASSLRGAVVTDTQYF.

The chain links TRBV2 to TRBJ2-7, with 10 bases matching TRBD1. In germline, CDR1 is SNHLY, CDR2 FYNNEI. The CDR3 is 15 amino acids. With V trimmed by 5 bases and J by 7 bases, 11 bases remained unmatched. CDR3 residues: CASSLRTGGTGEQYF. The DNA for the CDR3 is TGTGCCAGCAGTCTACGGACAGGGGGAACGGGTGAGCAGTACTTC.

The chain recombines TRBV5-6 with TRBJ2-7; no definite D call. Trimming cost V 2 bases and J 5 bases, with 8 bases left between them. This CDR3 is built from 12 residues. Per germline, CDR1 SGHDT and CDR2 YYEEEE. Here the CDR3 reads CASSFNINEQYF. The CDR3 DNA reads TGTGCCAGCAGCTTCAATATCAACGAGCAGTACTTC.

The chain joins TRBV7-2 to TRBJ1-3, with unresolved D. The CDR3 has 15 amino acids. Looked up from germline, CDR1 is SGHTA and CDR2 is FQGNSA. Trimming removed 5 bases from V and 0 bases from J, with 11 bases in between. CDR3 in DNA: TGTGCCAGCAGCCTAGGTGCCTACTCTGGAAACACCATATATTTT. Its protein is CASSLGAYSGNTIYF.

The chain links TRBV18 to TRBJ1-5, with D possibly TRBD1 on 5 matching bases. Germline-derived CDR1 and CDR2 are KGHSH and LQKENI. The CDR3 sequence is 14 residues long. Trimming left V 4 bases short and J 5 bases short, with 12 bases between. CDR3 sequence: CASSLKEGHQPQHF. The CDR3 DNA reads as TGTGCCAGCTCACTCAAGGAGGGACATCAGCCCCAGCATTTT.

The genes are TRBV7-8 and TRBJ1-1; tentatively, D is TRBD1 (5 bases). The CDR3 runs to 17 residues. CDR1 is SGHVS and CDR2 is FQNEAQ in the germline V gene. V lost 5 bases and J 1 base, leaving 20 bases between the germline ends. The CDR3 nucleotides are TGTGCCAGCAGCCTTTGGATACCGGGACGCTGGAACACTGAAGCTTTCTTT. The encoded protein is CASSLWIPGRWNTEAFF.

The V gene is TRBV30, the J gene TRBJ2-5, with TRBD2 matching over 9 bases. The CDR3 length is 19 residues. Germline CDR1 GTSNPN, CDR2 SVGIG (reference sequence). The V segment lost 3 bases and the J segment 5 bases; nucleotides outside the gene matches: 22. In DNA form, the CDR3 reads TGTGCCTGGAGCCCTATAGCCGGTTCCGCAGCGGGAGGCTGGGAGACCCAGTACTTC. Protein: CAWSPIAGSAAGGWETQYF.

This clone appeared a few times. V is TRBV30 and J is TRBJ1-1; perhaps TRBD1 as D (5 bases). Trimming removed 0 bases at V and 3 bases at J, with 11 bases between. Germline values: CDR1 GTSNPN, CDR2 SVGIG (reference sequence). The CDR3 spans 14 residues. CDR3: CAWSVWGMDTEAFF. CDR3 nucleotide sequence: TGTGCCTGGAGTGTCTGGGGGATGGACACTGAAGCTTTCTTT.

The chain recombines TRBV9 with TRBJ1-3; D might be TRBD1 (6 bases). Germline assignment: CDR1 SGDLS and CDR2 YYNGEE. The CDR3 runs to 16 residues. The germline V and J ends were trimmed by 4 bases and 4 bases, with 18 bases remaining between them. DNA for the CDR3: TGTGCCAGCAGCCCCCGCGGGGGGGCTGGAGGAAACACCATATATTTT. Its protein product is CASSPRGGAGGNTIYF. The whole variable domain, filled in from reference TRBV9 and TRBJ1-3, reads DSGVTQTPKHLITATGQRVTLRCSPRSGDLSVYWYQQSLDQGLQFLIQYYNGEERAKGNILERFSAQQFPDLHSELNLSSLELGDSALYFCASSPRGGAGGNTIYFGEGSWLTVV.

The chain recombines TRBV4-1 with TRBJ1-1; the match to TRBD1 covers 7 bases. The V gene's germline CDR1 is MGHRA and CDR2 YSYEKL. The junction had 8 bases not matched to a gene; V was cut back by 4 bases and J by 0 bases. This CDR3 spans 16 amino acids. The CDR3 DNA follows: TGCGCCAGCAGCCCCCGGGACAGCACAATGAACACTGAAGCTTTCTTT. Translating gives CASSPRDSTMNTEAFF.

This chain links TRBV11-2 with TRBJ1-1; TRBD1 might be the D (5 bases). The CDR3 runs to 16 residues. With 0 bases removed from V and 1 base from J, the gap between germline ends came to 12 bases. The V gene's germline CDR1 is SGHAT and CDR2 FQNNGV. The CDR3 sequence is CASSLDWGNRNTEAFF. CDR3 sequence (DNA): TGTGCCAGCAGCTTAGATTGGGGGAATAGGAACACTGAAGCTTTCTTT.

This clone occurred once. V and J are TRBV6-5 and TRBJ2-7; the match to TRBD1 covers 9 bases. V lost 4 bases and J lost 3; bases outside the gene matches: 4. The CDR3 spans 14 residues. In germline, CDR1 is MNHEY, CDR2 SVGAGI. For the CDR3, the DNA is TGTGCCAGCAGTTCGTACAGGGGGCTCTACGAGCAGTACTTC. It encodes CASSSYRGLYEQYF.

This chain joins TRBV5-8 and TRBJ1-2, with TRBD1 identical over 8 bases. The CDR3 has 14 amino acids. The germline gives CDR1 SGHTS, CDR2 YDEGEE. Germline trimming cut 0 bases from V and 4 bases from J; bases unmatched to any gene: 2. The DNA of the CDR3 is TGTGCCAGCAGCTTGGCCGGGACAGGCTATGGCTACACCTTC. Its translation is CASSLAGTGYGYTF.

The chain couples TRBV5-1 to TRBJ2-5; 12 nucleotides align to TRBD1. With V trimmed by 0 bases and J by 5 bases, 5 bases remained unmatched. CDR1 and CDR2 (germline): SGHRS, YFSETQ. The CDR3 contains 16 residues. DNA of the CDR3: TGCGCCAGCAGCTTGGGTTCGGGACAGGGGGCTGAGACCCAGTACTTC. This encodes CASSLGSGQGAETQYF.

The chain employs TRBV7-2 and TRBJ1-5; D is undetermined. The ends were cut back, 1 base at V and 4 bases at J, with 11 bases in the middle. The CDR3 has 15 residues. Germline CDR1 is SGHTA and CDR2 is FQGNSA. The CDR3 protein is CASSLVASQNQPQHF. As DNA, the CDR3 is TGTGCCAGCAGCTTAGTGGCCAGCCAGAATCAGCCCCAGCATTTT.

The V gene is TRBV29-1, the J gene TRBJ2-3; D may be TRBD1 (5 bases). CDR3 size: 15 residues. Germline CDR1 and CDR2: SQVTM and ANQGSEA. V lost 7 bases and J lost 4, with 21 bases in between. CDR3 protein: CSGEAWVGQPDTQYF. DNA for the CDR3: TGCAGCGGGGAAGCTTGGGTGGGGCAGCCAGATACGCAGTATTTT.

This clone came up once. The J gene is TRBJ1-1, the V gene TRBV6-5, with D uncertain. Germline-derived CDR1 and CDR2 are MNHEY and SVGAGI. The CDR3 contains 13 residues. Between the trimmed V and J ends, which lost 7 bases and 0 bases, there was a span of 9 bases. This CDR3 is CASIRAMNTEAFF. CDR3 nucleotide sequence: TGTGCCAGCATCCGGGCCATGAACACTGAAGCTTTCTTT.

V and J are TRBV25-1 and TRBJ1-2, with 9 bases matching TRBD1. The CDR3 spans 16 residues. With 7 bases clipped from V and 2 bases from J, the junction kept 11 bases outside the gene matches. Germline CDR1 and CDR2: MGHDK and SYGVNS. The CDR3 reads CASNGPGDRVNYGYTF. The CDR3 DNA follows: TGTGCCAGCAACGGCCCTGGGGACAGGGTCAACTATGGCTACACCTTC.

The J gene is TRBJ1-1, the V gene TRBV4-2, with no clear D. V lost 5 bases to trimming and J lost 6 bases, with 16 bases between them. This CDR3 has 14 residues. CDR1 and CDR2 from the germline V gene are LGHNA and YNFKEQ. The CDR3 sequence: CASSDQKGSAEAFF. The CDR3 bases are TGTGCCAGCAGCGATCAAAAAGGGTCCGCTGAAGCTTTCTTT.

J is TRBJ2-1 and V is TRBV5-1; the D gene is possibly TRBD1 (6 bases). This CDR3 contains 14 residues. Germline-derived CDR1 and CDR2 are SGHRS and YFSETQ. The V end lost 0 bases, the J end lost 6 bases, and 10 bases lay between the germline ends. This chain's CDR3 is CASSLDGQINEQFF. The DNA of the CDR3 is TGCGCCAGCAGCTTGGATGGACAGATCAATGAGCAGTTCTTC.

In the case of this clone: A read error may produce the germline difference seen at one junction end. The chain is built from TRBV20-1 and TRBJ1-4; D gene unclear. This CDR3 contains 11 residues. The V gene's germline CDR1 is DFQATT and CDR2 SNEGSKA (reference sequence). The CDR3 nucleotides read TGCAGTGCTAGACACCCGCCCGGACGGGTTTTT. As protein: CSARHPPGRVF.

This clone was counted once. The genes are TRBV19 and TRBJ2-3; TRBD2 matches 8 bases. V gave up 2 bases and J gave up 3 bases; unmatched junction bases: 7. This CDR3 has 16 amino acids. Germline loops: CDR1 LNHDA, CDR2 SQIVND (reference sequence). CDR3 sequence (DNA): TGTGCCAGTAGTATACCGGCGGGAGGTTTGACAGATACGCAGTATTTT. Its protein is CASSIPAGGLTDTQYF.

The chain uses TRBV9 and TRBJ2-1; the D gene is possibly TRBD2 (5 bases). Germline CDR1 SGDLS, CDR2 YYNGEE. V lost 0 bases and J lost 5, with 15 bases in between. The CDR3 totals 16 residues. The CDR3: CASSVAYSGRDNEQFF. DNA of the CDR3: TGTGCCAGCAGCGTAGCTTACAGCGGAAGAGACAATGAGCAGTTCTTC.